The TCR beta chain described here comes from a study of blood T cell repertoires in COVID-19. Clones were sequenced by immunoSEQ multiplex PCR, and TCRdb holds only the in-frame ones, with some missing. The data hold about 130,000 clones, with 70% to 85% observed a single time. The origin of this receptor is a woman over 75 with acute or convalescent COVID-19. The sample taken for sequencing was peripheral blood.

The CDR3 DNA reads TGTGCCAGCAGCCAAAGGGGGCCAGACCCTAATTCACCCCTCCACTTT. Protein sequence: CASSQRGPDPNSPLHF. The gene calls are TRBV13 and TRBJ1-6; 7 bases align to TRBD1. Germline values: CDR1 PRHDT, CDR2 FYEKMQ (reference sequence). Unmatched junction bases numbered 10, after V lost 5 bases and J lost 6 bases. The CDR3 sequence is 16 residues long.